This record looks at one T cell receptor (beta chain) sequence and its context. This specimen comes from a study of OX40 agonist ivuxolimab in advanced cancers. Study-wide background: Patients got intravenous ivuxolimab at 0.01 to 10 mg/kg every 2 weeks. Among those enrolled, mean age was about 63 years (range about 23 to 79) and 82.7% were male. Eligibility admitted prior anti-PD-1, anti-PD-L1 or anti-CTLA-4 therapy; approximately 40% had some.

The method was immunoSEQ multiplex PCR; TCRdb's version includes in-frame clones alone and lacks a portion of them. The table includes about 35,000 clones, 65% to 85% detected once. CDR3 size: 14 residues. CDR1 is ENHRY and CDR2 is SYGVKD in the germline V gene. Trimming took off 4 bases at V and 0 bases at J, with 10 bases between the two ends. This TCR was recovered from an adult with an advanced solid tumor such as melanoma, head and neck, liver or kidney cancer. V is TRBV10-3 and J is TRBJ2-7; weak D call: TRBD2 (5 bases). The input for sequencing was CD4+ or CD8+ T cells sorted from blood, taken in a trial of the OX40 agonist ivuxolimab. In nucleotides, the CDR3 is TGTGCCATCAGTGCGGCGGACTTCTCCTACGAGCAGTACTTC. Protein: CAISAADFSYEQYF.